A single sample gave rise to the 24 T cell receptor beta chains below, sequenced in a study of blood T cell repertoires in COVID-19. Clones were read by immunoSEQ multiplex PCR, and TCRdb kept only the in-frame ones, dropping some. Of more than 200,000 clones in the sample, 83% were seen once. Sequencing used peripheral blood. The receptors were gathered from a woman aged 70-85 years with active or convalescent COVID-19.

The rearrangement uses TRBV5-8 and TRBJ1-5, with 9 bases matching TRBD1. There are 17 residues in the CDR3. J lost 0 bases, V lost 2 bases, and 6 bases had no gene match. In germline, CDR1 is SGHTS, CDR2 YDEGEE. The DNA for the CDR3 is TGTGCCAGCAGCTTCGGGACAGGGTTTAGTAGCAATCAGCCCCAGCATTTT. Translating gives CASSFGTGFSSNQPQHF.

This clone has more than one count but fewer than ten. DNA for the CDR3: TGTGCCAGCAGCTTAGTTCCTTTCTCCTACGAGCAGTACTTC. Protein: CASSLVPFSYEQYF. The chain couples TRBV7-8 to TRBJ2-7, with D hard to call. V lost 1 base to trimming and J lost 0 bases, with 7 bases between them. Germline V gene lookup returns CDR1 SGHVS and CDR2 FQNEAQ. The CDR3 is 14 amino acids.

The chain has TRBV28 and TRBJ1-5; D is possibly TRBD1 (6 bases). Trimming cost V 9 bases and J 2 bases, with 11 bases left between them. Germline-derived CDR1 and CDR2 are MDHEN and SYDVKM. CDR3 size: 13 residues. The CDR3 nucleotides read TGTGCCAGTAAACAGGGCGGCAATCAGCCCCAGCATTTT. Its translation: CASKQGGNQPQHF. The entire variable domain, with the rest obtained from reference TRBV28 and TRBJ1-5, is as follows: DVKVTQSSRYLVKRTGEKVFLECVQDMDHENMFWYRQDPGLGLRLIYFSYDVKMKEKGDIPEGYSVSREKKERFSLILESASTNQTSMYLCASKQGGNQPQHFGDGTRLSIL.

This chain uses TRBV6-2 or TRBV6-3 with TRBJ2-5; possibly TRBD2 for D (5 bases). CDR3 length equals 14 residues. V lost 5 bases to trimming and J lost 7 bases, with 17 bases between them. Germline V gene sequence: CDR1 MNHEY, CDR2 SVGEGT. In nucleotides, the CDR3 is TGTGCCAGCAGTCCCCCCGCGGCGGGCACGACCCAGTACTTC. This sequence encodes CASSPPAAGTTQYF.

This clone was seen a single time. The chain has TRBV28 and TRBJ2-1; TRBD1 is a possible D gene (7 bases). This CDR3 comprises 14 residues. Trimming pared 10 bases from V and 9 bases from J, leaving 22 bases between. From germline, CDR1 is MDHEN and CDR2 SYDVKM. CDR3: CATSSGGTSGEQFF. The DNA for the CDR3 is TGTGCCACCTCATCAGGGGGGACTTCCGGTGAGCAGTTCTTC.

CDR3 residues: CASSVDGRSYNEQFF. The CDR3 nucleotides are TGTGCCAGCAGCGTAGACGGGAGGTCCTACAATGAGCAGTTCTTC. The V call is TRBV9, the J call TRBJ2-1, with 7 bases matching TRBD2. Per germline, CDR1 SGDLS and CDR2 YYNGEE. Unmatched junction bases numbered 1, after V lost 0 bases and J lost 1 base. The CDR3 is 15 amino acids. Full variable domain (remainder filled in from reference TRBV9 and TRBJ2-1): DSGVTQTPKHLITATGQRVTLRCSPRSGDLSVYWYQQSLDQGLQFLIQYYNGEERAKGNILERFSAQQFPDLHSELNLSSLELGDSALYFCASSVDGRSYNEQFFGPGTRLTVL.

The CDR3 protein is CATSGRQGTGSYNEQFF. The DNA for the CDR3 is TGTGCCACCAGTGGTCGACAGGGGACAGGCTCCTACAATGAGCAGTTCTTC. J is TRBJ2-1 and V is TRBV24-1; 8 nucleotides line up with TRBD1. The germline V gene encodes CDR1 KGHDR and CDR2 SFDVKD. V shed 5 bases and J 0 bases; nucleotides not matched to a gene: 8. The CDR3 is 17 residues long.

The gene calls are TRBV5-1 and TRBJ1-5; D is ambiguous. Germline lookup yields CDR1 SGHRS and CDR2 YFSETQ. The V end lost 0 bases, the J end lost 4 bases, and 11 bases lay between the germline ends. The CDR3 loop spans 15 amino acids. In DNA form, the CDR3 reads TGCGCCAGCAGCTTGGGATCTGGAGCTAATCAGCCCCAGCATTTT. This translates into CASSLGSGANQPQHF.

The J gene is TRBJ1-2, the V gene TRBV7-9, with D maybe TRBD1 (5 bases). CDR3 size: 11 residues. Germline V gives CDR1 SEHNR, CDR2 FQNEAQ (reference sequence). Deletions cut 5 bases from V and 6 bases from J, with 7 bases between. CDR3 bases: TGTGCCAGCAGCATCAGGGATGGCTACACCTTC. Encoded protein: CASSIRDGYTF. The entire variable domain, with the rest obtained from reference TRBV7-9 and TRBJ1-2, is as follows: DTGVSQNPRHKITKRGQNVTFRCDPISEHNRLYWYRQTLGQGPEFLTYFQNEAQLEKSRLLSDRFSAERPKGSFSTLEIQRTEQGDSAMYLCASSIRDGYTFGSGTRLTVV.

This rearrangement joins TRBV11-2 to TRBJ1-3; 8 bases fit TRBD1. The V gene's germline CDR1 is SGHAT and CDR2 FQNNGV. The junction had 9 bases not matched to a gene; V was cut back by 5 bases and J by 6 bases. This CDR3 comprises 15 residues. CDR3 sequence reads: CASSQGATGSNTIYF. In nucleotides, the CDR3 is TGTGCCAGCAGCCAGGGGGCCACAGGGTCAAACACCATATATTTT.

Regarding this clone: Other DNA sequences in the sample encode the same CDR3. The rearrangement joins TRBV3-1 (or the pseudogene TRBV3-2) to TRBJ1-2; no clear D. The CDR3 contains 14 residues. Germline V CDR1 and CDR2: LGHDT, YNNKEL (reference sequence). The V end was cut by 3 bases, the J end by 0 bases, with 8 bases between. CDR3 region: CASSQSEANYGYTF. In DNA, the CDR3 is TGTGCCAGCAGCCAGTCAGAGGCTAACTATGGCTACACCTTC.

The rearrangement links TRBV19 to TRBJ1-5, with unresolved D. The V end was cut by 1 base, the J end by 7 bases, with 8 bases between. The length of the CDR3 is 13 residues. CDR1 and CDR2 from the germline V gene are LNHDA and SQIVND (reference sequence). This CDR3 reads CASSIGGGQPQHF. The CDR3 DNA follows: TGTGCCAGTAGTATAGGAGGTGGGCAGCCCCAGCATTTT.

The CDR3 is CSASFQGALLLHF. The CDR3 nucleotides are TGCAGTGCTAGTTTCCAGGGGGCTTTACTCCTCCACTTT. V gene TRBV20-1 combines with J gene TRBJ1-6, with 8 bases matching TRBD1. Unmatched junction bases numbered 10, after V lost 3 bases and J lost 15 bases. Germline V CDR1 and CDR2: DFQATT, SNEGSKA (reference sequence). This CDR3 is 13 amino acids long.

This rearrangement joins TRBV4-1 to TRBJ1-5; 9 nucleotides agree with TRBD1. The V gene end was trimmed by 6 bases and the J gene end by 6 bases; junction bases not matched to a gene: 6. The V gene's germline CDR1 is MGHRA and CDR2 YSYEKL. The CDR3 is 14 amino acids. Here the CDR3 reads CASRGQGGAQPQHF. Written as DNA, the CDR3 is TGCGCCAGCAGGGGACAGGGTGGGGCTCAGCCCCAGCATTTT.

V and J are TRBV5-1 and TRBJ1-6, with TRBD1 identical over 7 bases. V shed 0 bases, J shed 8 bases, and the junction held 8 bases outside the gene matches. The length of the CDR3 is 16 residues. Germline V lookup: CDR1 SGHRS, CDR2 YFSETQ. The CDR3 is CASSLVGPGQDSPLHF. CDR3 nucleotides: TGCGCCAGCAGCTTGGTTGGACCAGGACAGGATTCACCCCTCCACTTT.

The CDR3 reads CASSLGSTIYF. Here the CDR3 DNA reads TGTGCCAGCAGCTTAGGGAGCACCATATATTTT. This chain joins TRBV7-3 and TRBJ1-3; no firm D call. CDR1 and CDR2 (germline): SGHTA, FQGTGA. The CDR3 length is 11 residues. V was trimmed by 2 bases and J by 9 bases, leaving 5 bases between them.

This clone was found a few times. This sequence joins TRBV7-9 and TRBJ1-3, with TRBD1 matching 8 bases. Germline V gene lookup returns CDR1 SEHNR and CDR2 FQNEAQ (reference sequence). This CDR3 contains 14 residues. The junction had 9 bases not matched to a gene; V was cut back by 10 bases and J by 4 bases. The CDR3 coding sequence is TGTGCCAACGACAGGGGAGTTTTAGGAAACACCATATATTTT. Translated, it gives CANDRGVLGNTIYF.

This sequence joins TRBV5-1 and TRBJ2-7, with 9 bases identical to TRBD1. Trimming cost V 0 bases and J 5 bases; bases outside gene matches: 6. The CDR3 length is 15 residues. Germline loops: CDR1 SGHRS, CDR2 YFSETQ. CDR3 in amino acids: CASSLEGTGMDEQYF. The CDR3 DNA sequence: TGCGCCAGCAGCTTGGAGGGGACAGGGATGGACGAGCAGTACTTC.

V usage is TRBV4-2 and J usage is TRBJ1-3; D not resolved. The germline gives CDR1 LGHNA, CDR2 YNFKEQ. V was cut by 2 bases and J by 0 bases, with 5 bases left in between. The CDR3 extends over 14 amino acids. CDR3: CASSQTDSGNTIYF. CDR3 sequence (DNA): TGTGCCAGCAGCCAAACAGACTCTGGAAACACCATATATTTT.

The chain employs TRBV3-1 (or the pseudogene TRBV3-2) and TRBJ2-7; TRBD2 matches 10 bases. The trim removed 4 bases at V and 2 bases at J, leaving 8 bases unmatched. Looked up from germline, CDR1 is LGHDT and CDR2 is YNNKEL (reference sequence). This CDR3 comprises 16 residues. The CDR3 reads CASSPGLAVFTYEQYF. CDR3 in DNA: TGTGCCAGCAGCCCAGGACTAGCGGTTTTCACCTACGAGCAGTACTTC.

V and J are TRBV11-2 and TRBJ2-7, with D tentatively TRBD1 (5 bases). V was clipped by 1 base and J by 5 bases, with 9 bases between them. This CDR3 has 13 amino acids. CDR1 SGHAT and CDR2 FQNNGV come from the germline V gene. CDR3 region: CASSLGQGHEQYF. CDR3 in DNA: TGTGCCAGCAGCTTAGGGCAGGGCCACGAGCAGTACTTC.

V is TRBV10-2 and J is TRBJ1-1, with D possibly TRBD1 on 6 matching bases. This CDR3 has 12 amino acids. V was shortened by 0 bases and J by 10 bases, with 9 bases between the two germline ends. Looked up from germline, CDR1 is WSHSY and CDR2 is SAAADI. CDR3 nucleotides: TGCGCCAGCAGTGAGTCCAACAGGGCAGCTTTCTTT. Protein sequence: CASSESNRAAFF.

This clone has just one count. The J gene is TRBJ2-5, the V gene TRBV7-2; tentatively, D is TRBD2 (6 bases). CDR3 length: 14 residues. V lost 3 bases, J lost 4 bases, and 12 bases lay in between. Germline V gene sequence: CDR1 SGHTA, CDR2 FQGNSA. CDR3 residues: CASSFQGGGETQYF. CDR3 bases: TGTGCCAGCAGCTTCCAGGGAGGTGGAGAGACCCAGTACTTC.

The table lists this clone with a few counts. This rearrangement joins TRBV28 to TRBJ2-7, with D perhaps TRBD2 (6 bases). V lost 7 bases and J 7 bases, leaving 20 bases between the germline ends. CDR3 length: 14 residues. Germline CDR1 and CDR2: MDHEN and SYDVKM. CDR3: CASNSNAGSSEQYF. Here the CDR3 DNA reads TGTGCCAGCAACTCGAACGCGGGGAGCTCGGAGCAGTACTTC. Filled out from reference TRBV28 and TRBJ2-7, the complete variable domain reads DVKVTQSSRYLVKRTGEKVFLECVQDMDHENMFWYRQDPGLGLRLIYFSYDVKMKEKGDIPEGYSVSREKKERFSLILESASTNQTSMYLCASNSNAGSSEQYFGPGTRLTVT.